The sequence of this T cell receptor (beta chain) was determined in a study of blood T cell repertoires in COVID-19. The CDR3 loop spans 13 amino acids. The ends lost 7 bases at V and 12 bases at J; junction bases unmatched: 8. CDR1 and CDR2 from the germline V gene are MDHEN and SYDVKM. Under the authors' procedure: Nucleated cell number was recorded as an estimate derived from reference gene primer amplification. Profiled with immunoSEQ multiplex PCR; TCRdb holds only in-frame clones, not every one. The DNA gave D and trimming, while V, J and clone size come from that table. The table records about 100,000 clones, 80% of them present only once.

The specimen was peripheral blood. This TCR derives from a man between 65 and 79 years old with active or convalescent COVID-19. The chain has TRBV28 and TRBJ2-1; 11 nucleotides match TRBD1. CDR3 residues: CASTTRTGGGQFF. In DNA form, the CDR3 reads TGTGCCAGCACAACGCGGACAGGGGGCGGGCAGTTCTTC.